The rows below give T cell receptor beta chains drawn from one sample of a study of radiotherapy plus CTLA-4 blockade in lung cancer. The assay was immunoSEQ multiplex PCR, and TCRdb's table has in-frame clones only and misses some. Among tens of thousands of clones, 85% to 90% were seen once, and the ten largest hold over 15%. Here the sequenced sample was peripheral blood, taken from a patient treated with radiotherapy plus ipilimumab. The receptors were sampled from a human donor with non-small cell lung cancer that progressed on radiotherapy plus ipilimumab. CDR3s include the opening cysteine and the closing phenylalanine or tryptophan. A D gene is named only where the DNA matches it firmly. Clone size appears in some rows only: once, few, many, or a class for an expanded clone.

D gene: TRBD1
clone size: NA
V gene: TRBV5-1
J gene: TRBJ2-2
CDR3 protein: CASSLVQGVTGELFF
CDR3 DNA: TGCGCCAGCAGCTTGGTCCAGGGGGTTACCGGGGAGCTGTTTTTT

D gene: NA
clone size: NA
V gene: TRBV5-1
J gene: TRBJ2-5
CDR3 protein: CASSAPTGGQETQYF
CDR3 DNA: TGCGCCAGCAGCGCGCCCACCGGGGGCCAAGAGACCCAGTACTTC

D gene: TRBD1
clone size: NA
V gene: TRBV27
J gene: TRBJ2-1
CDR3 protein: CASRTGSGVEQFF
CDR3 DNA: TGTGCCAGCAGGACAGGGTCAGGGGTTGAGCAGTTCTTC

D gene: TRBD1
clone size: few
V gene: TRBV18
J gene: TRBJ1-2
CDR3 protein: CASSPRQGEGMDYGYTF
CDR3 DNA: TGTGCCAGCTCGCCTCGACAGGGTGAGGGGATGGACTATGGCTACACCTTC

D gene: NA
clone size: NA
V gene: TRBV9
J gene: TRBJ1-5
CDR3 protein: CASSVRTATDQPQHF
CDR3 DNA: TGTGCCAGCAGCGTAAGGACGGCGACCGATCAGCCCCAGCATTTT

D gene: NA
clone size: NA
V gene: TRBV7-9
J gene: TRBJ1-1
CDR3 protein: CASSFGGYTEAFF
CDR3 DNA: TGTGCCAGCAGCTTTGGGGGTTACACTGAAGCTTTCTTT

D gene: TRBD2
clone size: once
V gene: TRBV11-2
J gene: TRBJ2-7
CDR3 protein: CASSLPLGLAGGRAYEQYF
CDR3 DNA: TGTGCCAGCAGCTTGCCGTTAGGACTAGCGGGGGGCCGGGCCTACGAGCAGTACTTC

D gene: NA
clone size: NA
V gene: TRBV6-1
J gene: TRBJ2-1
CDR3 protein: CASSENRFF
CDR3 DNA: TGTGCCAGCAGTGAAAATAGGTTCTTC

D gene: NA
clone size: NA
V gene: TRBV29-1
J gene: TRBJ2-3
CDR3 protein: CSVRQDPTNTQYF
CDR3 DNA: TGCAGCGTTCGCCAGGACCCCACAAATACGCAGTATTTT

D gene: TRBD2
clone size: NA
V gene: TRBV19
J gene: TRBJ2-7
CDR3 protein: CASSTSGSRNDEQYF
CDR3 DNA: TGTGCCAGTAGTACCAGCGGGAGCCGGAACGACGAGCAGTACTTC

D gene: TRBD1
clone size: once
V gene: TRBV5-6
J gene: TRBJ1-5
CDR3 protein: CASSTRDRESHQPQHF
CDR3 DNA: TGTGCCAGCAGCACCCGGGACAGGGAATCCCATCAGCCCCAGCATTTT

D gene: NA
clone size: NA
V gene: TRBV6-1
J gene: TRBJ1-4
CDR3 protein: CASSDWGRSEKLFF
CDR3 DNA: TGTGCCAGCAGTGATTGGGGGCGGAGTGAAAAACTGTTTTTT

D gene: NA
clone size: once
V gene: TRBV7-2
J gene: TRBJ2-3
CDR3 protein: CASSGLTDTQYF
CDR3 DNA: TGTGCCAGCAGCGGCCTCACAGATACGCAGTATTTT

D gene: TRBD1
clone size: NA
V gene: TRBV6-5
J gene: TRBJ1-6
CDR3 protein: CASSGRDRANSPLHF
CDR3 DNA: TGTGCCAGCAGTGGGCGGGACAGGGCGAATTCACCCCTCCACTTT

D gene: TRBD2
clone size: NA
V gene: TRBV6-5
J gene: TRBJ2-2
CDR3 protein: CASSLPGGNTGELFF
CDR3 DNA: TGTGCCAGCAGCCTACCGGGGGGGAACACCGGGGAGCTGTTTTTT

D gene: NA
clone size: once
V gene: TRBV6-1
J gene: TRBJ2-7
CDR3 protein: CASSPDLGAYEQYF
CDR3 DNA: TGTGCCAGCAGTCCCGATCTGGGGGCCTACGAGCAGTACTTC

D gene: TRBD1
clone size: NA
V gene: TRBV5-4
J gene: TRBJ1-1
CDR3 protein: CASKHKGTVEAFF
CDR3 DNA: TGTGCCAGCAAGCATAAGGGGACAGTAGAAGCTTTCTTT

D gene: TRBD1
clone size: NA
V gene: TRBV11-2
J gene: TRBJ2-7
CDR3 protein: CASSQSHRGPPYEQYF
CDR3 DNA: TGTGCCAGCAGCCAATCCCACAGGGGGCCCCCCTACGAGCAGTACTTC

D gene: NA
clone size: NA
V gene: TRBV6-1
J gene: TRBJ2-1
CDR3 protein: CASKGGSAYNEQFF
CDR3 DNA: TGTGCCAGCAAAGGGGGGTCCGCCTACAATGAGCAGTTCTTC

D gene: NA
clone size: NA
V gene: TRBV27
J gene: TRBJ1-1
CDR3 protein: CASSFGPNTEAFF
CDR3 DNA: TGTGCCAGCAGTTTTGGCCCCAACACTGAAGCTTTCTTT

D gene: TRBD1
clone size: NA
V gene: TRBV29-1
J gene: TRBJ2-7
CDR3 protein: CSVEDGRDRGFGEQYF
CDR3 DNA: TGCAGCGTTGAAGATGGGCGAGACAGGGGGTTTGGCGAGCAGTACTTC

D gene: NA
clone size: NA
V gene: TRBV5-1
J gene: TRBJ2-5
CDR3 protein: CASSPTRGGEETQYF
CDR3 DNA: TGCGCCAGCAGCCCTACTCGGGGCGGGGAAGAGACCCAGTACTTC

D gene: NA
clone size: once
V gene: TRBV18
J gene: TRBJ2-1
CDR3 protein: CASSPGLGDEQFF
CDR3 DNA: TGTGCCAGCTCACCAGGGCTAGGTGATGAGCAGTTCTTC

D gene: NA
clone size: once
V gene: TRBV7-2
J gene: TRBJ1-6
CDR3 protein: CASSGIHNSPLHF
CDR3 DNA: TGTGCCAGCAGTGGGATCCACAATTCACCCCTCCACTTT

D gene: TRBD2
clone size: NA
V gene: TRBV5-1
J gene: TRBJ2-6
CDR3 protein: CASSPWVTSGTSSGANVLTF
CDR3 DNA: TGCGCCAGCAGCCCTTGGGTGACTAGCGGGACTTCCTCTGGGGCCAACGTCCTGACTTTC

D gene: NA
clone size: NA
V gene: TRBV4-1
J gene: TRBJ2-7
CDR3 protein: CASSQDPRGFGGLSEQYF
CDR3 DNA: TGCGCCAGCAGCCAAGATCCCCGGGGGTTCGGTGGTCTCTCCGAGCAGTACTTC

D gene: NA
clone size: NA
V gene: TRBV10-3
J gene: TRBJ2-3
CDR3 protein: CAISAGSGGATDTQYF
CDR3 DNA: TGTGCCATCAGTGCCGGGAGTGGCGGGGCCACAGATACGCAGTATTTT

D gene: TRBD2
clone size: once
V gene: TRBV5-1
J gene: TRBJ2-7
CDR3 protein: CASSLTGTSGYEQYF
CDR3 DNA: TGCGCCAGCAGCTTGACCGGGACTAGCGGGTACGAGCAGTACTTC

D gene: TRBD1
clone size: NA
V gene: TRBV30
J gene: TRBJ1-1
CDR3 protein: CAWERDSKFTEAFF
CDR3 DNA: TGTGCCTGGGAAAGGGACAGTAAATTCACTGAAGCTTTCTTT

D gene: NA
clone size: once
V gene: TRBV5-1
J gene: TRBJ2-1
CDR3 protein: CASSGGGSYNEQFF
CDR3 DNA: TGCGCCAGCAGCGGAGGGGGCTCCTACAATGAGCAGTTCTTC

D gene: TRBD1
clone size: NA
V gene: TRBV18
J gene: TRBJ2-6
CDR3 protein: CASTPTGHGTGSGTSGANVLTF
CDR3 DNA: TGTGCCAGCACCCCAACCGGCCATGGGACAGGGAGCGGAACCTCTGGGGCCAACGTCCTGACTTTC

D gene: NA
clone size: NA
V gene: TRBV2
J gene: TRBJ2-1
CDR3 protein: CASSEGQGLYNEQFF
CDR3 DNA: TGTGCCAGCAGTGAAGGTCAGGGCCTCTACAATGAGCAGTTCTTC

D gene: NA
clone size: NA
V gene: TRBV5-1
J gene: TRBJ2-3
CDR3 protein: CASSLIPGTDTQYF
CDR3 DNA: TGCGCCAGCAGCTTGATACCCGGCACAGATACGCAGTATTTT

D gene: TRBD1
clone size: NA
V gene: TRBV6-6
J gene: TRBJ2-2
CDR3 protein: CASSRTGQTGELFF
CDR3 DNA: TGTGCCAGCAGCCGGACAGGGCAGACCGGGGAGCTGTTTTTT

D gene: NA
clone size: NA
V gene: TRBV5-6
J gene: TRBJ1-4
CDR3 protein: CASSPPAEEKLFF
CDR3 DNA: TGTGCCAGCAGCCCCCCGGCGGAAGAAAAACTGTTTTTT

D gene: NA
clone size: NA
V gene: TRBV5-1
J gene: TRBJ2-7
CDR3 protein: CASSPWGLAYEQYF
CDR3 DNA: TGCGCCAGCAGCCCTTGGGGGTTGGCCTACGAGCAGTACTTC

D gene: NA
clone size: NA
V gene: TRBV28
J gene: TRBJ2-7
CDR3 protein: CASSLPGADSYEQYF
CDR3 DNA: TGTGCCAGCAGTCTACCCGGGGCCGACAGCTACGAGCAGTACTTC

D gene: TRBD1
clone size: NA
V gene: TRBV19
J gene: TRBJ1-1
CDR3 protein: CASSTRDRGLTSEAFF
CDR3 DNA: TGTGCCAGTAGTACCCGGGACAGGGGCCTAACTTCTGAAGCTTTCTTT

D gene: TRBD2
clone size: NA
V gene: TRBV2
J gene: TRBJ2-1
CDR3 protein: CASSLGTSGYNEQFF
CDR3 DNA: TGTGCCAGCAGCCTCGGGACTAGCGGCTACAATGAGCAGTTCTTC

D gene: NA
clone size: NA
V gene: TRBV18
J gene: TRBJ1-2
CDR3 protein: CASSARDQDGYTF
CDR3 DNA: TGTGCCAGCTCAGCCCGGGACCAGGATGGCTACACCTTC

D gene: TRBD1
clone size: NA
V gene: TRBV5-1
J gene: TRBJ2-2
CDR3 protein: CASSLQDRVGELFF
CDR3 DNA: TGCGCCAGCAGCTTGCAGGACAGGGTGGGGGAGCTGTTTTTT